This T cell receptor (beta chain) originates from a study of spatial heterogeneity in lung cancer. The V end lost 0 bases, the J end lost 7 bases, and 15 bases lay between the germline ends. Germline lookup yields CDR1 MNHNS and CDR2 SASEGT. The CDR3 covers 15 residues. This clonotype was picked up many times. Its cognate antigen is unknown. Study findings and constraints: Among blood samples, ubiquitous expanded tumor TCRs appeared more at resection than at follow-up.

TCRdb re-analysed the 5' RACE reads in MiXCR, keeping a single row per CDR3 protein. The sample records under 150,000 distinct CDR3 sequences, over 9% being singletons. Time point specified: blood at routine non-recurrence follow-up after resection. Extraction of whole RNA from tumor, nontumor lung or frozen PBMC preceded unsorted sequencing. The sequences come from PBMCs, collected at follow-up. This receptor was taken from a male donor with early-stage non-small cell lung cancer. This rearrangement joins TRBV6-1 to TRBJ1-1; maybe TRBD1 (5 bases). The CDR3 region is CASSEALGRMGEAFF. In DNA, the CDR3 is TGTGCCAGCAGTGAAGCGCTGGGGCGAATGGGTGAAGCTTTCTTT.